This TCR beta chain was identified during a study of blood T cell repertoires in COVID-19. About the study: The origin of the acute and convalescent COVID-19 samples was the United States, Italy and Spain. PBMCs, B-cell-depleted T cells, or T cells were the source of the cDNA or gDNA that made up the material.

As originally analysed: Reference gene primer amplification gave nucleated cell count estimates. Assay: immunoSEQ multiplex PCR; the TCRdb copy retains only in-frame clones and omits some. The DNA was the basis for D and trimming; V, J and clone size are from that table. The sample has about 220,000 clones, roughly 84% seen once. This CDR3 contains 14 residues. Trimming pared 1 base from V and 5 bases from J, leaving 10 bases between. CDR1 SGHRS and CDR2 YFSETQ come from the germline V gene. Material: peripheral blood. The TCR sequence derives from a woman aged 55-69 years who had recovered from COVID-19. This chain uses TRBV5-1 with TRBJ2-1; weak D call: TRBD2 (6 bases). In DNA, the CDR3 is TGCGCCAGCAGCTTGTTCGGGAGAGACAATGAGCAGTTCTTC. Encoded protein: CASSLFGRDNEQFF. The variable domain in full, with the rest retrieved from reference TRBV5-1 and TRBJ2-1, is KAGVTQTPRYLIKTRGQQVTLSCSPISGHRSVSWYQQTPGQGLQFLFEYFSETQRNKGNFPGRFSGRQFSNSRSEMNVSTLELGDSALYLCASSLFGRDNEQFFGPGTRLTVL.